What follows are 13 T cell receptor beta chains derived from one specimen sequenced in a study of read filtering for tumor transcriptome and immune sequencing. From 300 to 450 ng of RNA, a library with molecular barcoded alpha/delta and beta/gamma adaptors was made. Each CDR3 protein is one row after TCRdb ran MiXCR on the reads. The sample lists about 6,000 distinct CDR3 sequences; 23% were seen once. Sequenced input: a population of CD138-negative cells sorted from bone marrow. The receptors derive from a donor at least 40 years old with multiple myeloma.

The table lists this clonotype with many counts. The CDR3 is CASTPAGGISYEQYF. CDR3 coding DNA: TGTGCCAGCACCCCCGCAGGGGGCATCTCCTACGAGCAGTACTTC. V usage is TRBV7-2 and J usage is TRBJ2-7; 8 positions match TRBD1. V dropped 7 bases and J dropped 0; count of bases not matched to a gene: 8. This CDR3 is built from 15 residues. Germline V CDR1 and CDR2: SGHTA, FQGNSA. The variable domain in full, completed from reference TRBV7-2 and TRBJ2-7, reads GAGVSQSPSNKVTEKGKDVELRCDPISGHTALYWYRQSLGQGLEFLIYFQGNSAPDKSGLPSDRFSAERTGGSVSTLTIQRTQQEDSAVYLCASTPAGGISYEQYFGPGTRLTVT.

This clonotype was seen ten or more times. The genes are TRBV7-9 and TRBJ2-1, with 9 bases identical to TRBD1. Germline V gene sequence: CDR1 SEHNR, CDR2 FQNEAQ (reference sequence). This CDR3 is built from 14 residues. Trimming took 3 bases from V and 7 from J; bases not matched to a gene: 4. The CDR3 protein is CASSLGQGVNEQFF. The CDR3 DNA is TGTGCCAGCAGCTTGGGACAGGGAGTGAATGAGCAGTTCTTC.

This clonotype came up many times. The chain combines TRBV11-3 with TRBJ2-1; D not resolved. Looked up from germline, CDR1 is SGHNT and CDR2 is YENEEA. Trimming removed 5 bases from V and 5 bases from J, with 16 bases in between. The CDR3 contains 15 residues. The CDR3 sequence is CASSPHLGLNNEQFF. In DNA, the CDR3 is TGTGCCAGCAGCCCCCATCTCGGGCTGAACAATGAGCAGTTCTTC.

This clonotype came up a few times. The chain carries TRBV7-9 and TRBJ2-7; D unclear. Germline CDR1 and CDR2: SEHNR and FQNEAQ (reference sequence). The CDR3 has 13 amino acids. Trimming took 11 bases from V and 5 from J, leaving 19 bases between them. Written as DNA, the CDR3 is TGTGCCTTGGAGAGCCGGTCAGGCCACGAGCAGTACTTC. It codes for CALESRSGHEQYF.

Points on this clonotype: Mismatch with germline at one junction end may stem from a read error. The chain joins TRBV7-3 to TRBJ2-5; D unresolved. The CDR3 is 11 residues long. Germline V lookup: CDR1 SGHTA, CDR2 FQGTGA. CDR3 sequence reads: CASISQESQYF. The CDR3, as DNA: TGTGCCAGCATCTCCCAAGAGTCCCAGTACTTC.

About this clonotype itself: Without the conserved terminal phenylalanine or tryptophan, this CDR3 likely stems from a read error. The CDR3: CASIQLGAGTGELFC. CDR3 coding DNA: TGCGCCAGCATCCAGCTGGGGGCCGGAACCGGGGAGCTGTTTTGT. The chain couples TRBV4-1 to TRBJ2-2; D possibly corresponds to TRBD1 (6 bases). The CDR3 has 15 amino acids. The germline gives CDR1 MGHRA, CDR2 YSYEKL. Deletions cut 7 bases from V and 5 bases from J, with 17 bases between.

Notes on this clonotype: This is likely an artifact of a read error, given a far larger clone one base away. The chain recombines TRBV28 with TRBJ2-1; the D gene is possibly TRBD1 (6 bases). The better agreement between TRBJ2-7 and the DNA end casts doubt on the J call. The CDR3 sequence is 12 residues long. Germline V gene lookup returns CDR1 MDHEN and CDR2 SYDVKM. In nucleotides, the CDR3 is TGTGCCAGCAGTCTACAGGGATACGAGCAGTACTTC. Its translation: CASSLQGYEQYF.

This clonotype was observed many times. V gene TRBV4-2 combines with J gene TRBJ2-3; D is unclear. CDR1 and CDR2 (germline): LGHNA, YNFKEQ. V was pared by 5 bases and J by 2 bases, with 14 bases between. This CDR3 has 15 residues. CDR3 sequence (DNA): TGTGCCAGCAGCTTCAGGATATCAGACACAGATACGCAGTATTTT. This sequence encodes CASSFRISDTDTQYF.

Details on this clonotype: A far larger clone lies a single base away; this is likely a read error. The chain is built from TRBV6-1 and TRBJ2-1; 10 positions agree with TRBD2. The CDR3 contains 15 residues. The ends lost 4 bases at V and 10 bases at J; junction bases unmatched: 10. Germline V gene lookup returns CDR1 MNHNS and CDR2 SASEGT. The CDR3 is CASSVPGLARMEQFF. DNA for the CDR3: TGTGCCAGCAGTGTACCGGGACTAGCGAGAATGGAGCAGTTCTTC.

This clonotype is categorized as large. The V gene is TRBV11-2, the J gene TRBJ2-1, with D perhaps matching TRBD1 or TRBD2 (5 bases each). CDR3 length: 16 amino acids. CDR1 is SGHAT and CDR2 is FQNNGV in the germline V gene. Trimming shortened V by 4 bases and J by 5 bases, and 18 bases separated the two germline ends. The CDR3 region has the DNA TGTGCCAGCAGCTCTAGAGAGGGGAAACTCCACAATGAGCAGTTCTTC. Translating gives CASSSREGKLHNEQFF. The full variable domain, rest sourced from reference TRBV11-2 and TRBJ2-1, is EAGVAQSPRYKIIEKRQSVAFWCNPISGHATLYWYQQILGQGPKLLIQFQNNGVVDDSQLPKDRFSAERLKGVDSTLKIQPAKLEDSAVYLCASSSREGKLHNEQFFGPGTRLTVL.

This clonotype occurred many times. CDR3 sequence (DNA): TGTGCCAGTAGTTTGAGGACCTCTGGGGCCAACGTCCTGACTTTC. It specifies CASSLRTSGANVLTF. The chain has TRBV19 and TRBJ2-6; unclear D gene. The CDR3 totals 15 residues. Trimming cost V 5 bases and J 0 bases, with 8 bases left between them. From germline, CDR1 is LNHDA and CDR2 SQIVND (reference sequence).

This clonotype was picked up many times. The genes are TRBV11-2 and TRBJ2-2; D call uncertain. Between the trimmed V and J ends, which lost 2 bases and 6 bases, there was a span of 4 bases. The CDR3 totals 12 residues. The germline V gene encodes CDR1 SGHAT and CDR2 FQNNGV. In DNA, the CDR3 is TGTGCCAGCAGCTTATTAGCCGGGGAGCTGTTTTTT. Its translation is CASSLLAGELFF.

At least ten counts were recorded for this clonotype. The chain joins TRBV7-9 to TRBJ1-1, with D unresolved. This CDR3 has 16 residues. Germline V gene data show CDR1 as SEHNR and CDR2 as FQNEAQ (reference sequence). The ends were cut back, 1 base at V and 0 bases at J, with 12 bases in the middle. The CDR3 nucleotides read TGTGCCAGCAGCTTAGACGGTGGATTCATGAACACTGAAGCTTTCTTT. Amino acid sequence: CASSLDGGFMNTEAFF.